Listed below are T cell receptor beta chains from one sample, sequenced in a study of early T cells in non-severe SARS-CoV-2 infection. Using its own MiXCR run on the 5' RACE reads, TCRdb lists one record per CDR3 protein. The data hold some 57,000 distinct CDR3 sequences, with about 5.6% observed a single time. Sequencing was performed on whole blood. The receptor source for this set is an adult who was a healthcare worker with PCR-confirmed SARS-CoV-2 infection or an uninfected control (not recorded which). Both conserved end residues are part of each CDR3. The order of the fields is D gene, clone size, J gene, V gene, CDR3 protein, CDR3 DNA. D genes are given only for firm matches. The size entry is marked missing in some rows and otherwise reads once, few, many or a size class.

D gene: .; clone size: few; J gene: TRBJ1-5; V gene: TRBV7-9; CDR3 protein: CASSATGTQNQPQHF; CDR3 DNA: TGTGCCAGCAGCGCGACCGGGACACAAAATCAGCCCCAGCATTTT
D gene: .; clone size: few; J gene: TRBJ1-5; V gene: TRBV9; CDR3 protein: CASSQDDRRNQPQHF; CDR3 DNA: TGTGCCAGCAGCCAGGATGACAGACGCAATCAGCCCCAGCATTTT
D gene: TRBD2; clone size: many; J gene: TRBJ2-1; V gene: TRBV29-1; CDR3 protein: CSVDSLAAHNEQFF; CDR3 DNA: TGCAGCGTTGACTCGCTAGCGGCCCACAATGAGCAGTTCTTC
D gene: .; clone size: few; J gene: TRBJ2-2; V gene: TRBV5-6; CDR3 protein: CASSLWGGRGTGELFF; CDR3 DNA: TGTGCCAGCAGCTTGTGGGGGGGGCGAGGCACCGGGGAGCTGTTTTTT
D gene: .; clone size: once; J gene: TRBJ1-5; V gene: TRBV2; CDR3 protein: CAIMDYSNQPQHF; CDR3 DNA: TGTGCCATCATGGACTATAGCAATCAGCCCCAGCATTTT
D gene: .; clone size: many; J gene: TRBJ2-2; V gene: TRBV7-3; CDR3 protein: CASSLTAGPNTGELFF; CDR3 DNA: TGTGCCAGCAGCTTAACGGCAGGGCCGAACACCGGGGAGCTGTTTTTT
D gene: .; clone size: .; J gene: TRBJ2-7; V gene: TRBV20-1; CDR3 protein: CSASLRLLGSYEQYF; CDR3 DNA: TGCAGTGCTAGTCTTCGCCTCCTAGGATCCTACGAGCAGTACTTC
D gene: .; clone size: many; J gene: TRBJ1-1; V gene: TRBV6-5; CDR3 protein: CASSATRTVLEAFF; CDR3 DNA: TGTGCCAGCAGTGCAACTCGGACAGTTCTTGAAGCTTTCTTT
D gene: .; clone size: many; J gene: TRBJ1-3; V gene: TRBV28; CDR3 protein: CASRRDAGNTIYF; CDR3 DNA: TGTGCCAGCAGGCGGGACGCTGGAAACACCATATATTTT
D gene: TRBD1; clone size: many; J gene: TRBJ2-7; V gene: TRBV6-5; CDR3 protein: CASSTGQGSYEQYF; CDR3 DNA: TGTGCCAGCAGTACTGGACAGGGTAGCTACGAGCAGTACTTC
D gene: TRBD2; clone size: many; J gene: TRBJ2-1; V gene: TRBV27; CDR3 protein: CASSFRIAGGDEQFF; CDR3 DNA: TGTGCCAGCAGTTTCAGGATAGCGGGAGGGGATGAGCAGTTCTTC
D gene: TRBD1; clone size: .; J gene: TRBJ2-2; V gene: TRBV29-1; CDR3 protein: CSVRGQPANTGELFF; CDR3 DNA: TGCAGCGTGAGGGGGCAACCCGCGAACACCGGGGAGCTGTTTTTT
D gene: .; clone size: many; J gene: TRBJ1-2; V gene: TRBV6-5; CDR3 protein: CASRTPGYYGYTF; CDR3 DNA: TGTGCCAGCAGGACCCCAGGGTACTATGGCTACACCTTC
D gene: .; clone size: many; J gene: TRBJ1-1; V gene: TRBV7-9; CDR3 protein: CASSLAGGRRTEAFF; CDR3 DNA: TGTGCCAGCAGCTTAGCGGGGGGGCGACGGACTGAAGCTTTCTTT
D gene: TRBD1; clone size: many; J gene: TRBJ1-6; V gene: TRBV7-9; CDR3 protein: CASRKGQGDNSPLHF; CDR3 DNA: TGTGCCAGCCGAAAAGGACAGGGAGACAATTCACCCCTCCACTTT
D gene: .; clone size: .; J gene: TRBJ2-3; V gene: TRBV7-2; CDR3 protein: CASSLRWGQDTQYF; CDR3 DNA: TGTGCCAGCAGCTTGAGGTGGGGTCAGGATACGCAGTATTTT
D gene: .; clone size: many; J gene: TRBJ1-2; V gene: TRBV5-8; CDR3 protein: CASSLDRVNGYTF; CDR3 DNA: TGTGCCAGCAGCTTGGACAGGGTCAACGGCTACACCTTC
D gene: TRBD1; clone size: many; J gene: TRBJ1-5; V gene: TRBV6-6; CDR3 protein: CATSTGGYQPQHF; CDR3 DNA: TGTGCCACATCAACAGGGGGGTATCAGCCCCAGCATTTT
D gene: .; clone size: medium-sized; J gene: TRBJ1-5; V gene: TRBV10-2; CDR3 protein: CASSESPGNSNQPQHF; CDR3 DNA: TGCGCCAGCAGTGAGTCACCGGGAAATAGCAATCAGCCCCAGCATTTT
D gene: .; clone size: many; J gene: TRBJ2-5; V gene: TRBV5-4; CDR3 protein: CASSRGQETQYF; CDR3 DNA: TGTGCCAGCAGTAGGGGTCAAGAGACCCAGTACTTC
D gene: .; clone size: many; J gene: TRBJ1-6; V gene: TRBV6-1; CDR3 protein: CASSRLESLGPNSPLHF; CDR3 DNA: TGTGCCAGCAGCCGGTTAGAGAGTCTGGGGCCTAATTCACCCCTCCACTTT
D gene: .; clone size: many; J gene: TRBJ1-3; V gene: TRBV11-2; CDR3 protein: CASSLRQRDSGNTIYF; CDR3 DNA: TGTGCCAGCAGCTTACGACAGCGCGATTCTGGAAACACCATATATTTT
D gene: TRBD2; clone size: few; J gene: TRBJ2-3; V gene: TRBV5-6; CDR3 protein: CASSLGASGNTDTQYF; CDR3 DNA: TGTGCCAGCAGCTTGGGGGCTAGCGGGAACACAGATACGCAGTATTTT
D gene: TRBD1; clone size: many; J gene: TRBJ1-6; V gene: TRBV10-2; CDR3 protein: CASSLDRDNSPLHF; CDR3 DNA: TGCGCCAGCAGTCTGGACAGGGATAATTCACCCCTCCACTTT
D gene: TRBD2; clone size: few; J gene: TRBJ2-1; V gene: TRBV7-6; CDR3 protein: CASGASGGSSYNEQFF; CDR3 DNA: TGTGCCAGCGGCGCTAGCGGGGGCTCCTCCTACAATGAGCAGTTCTTC
D gene: .; clone size: many; J gene: TRBJ2-2; V gene: TRBV5-4; CDR3 protein: CASYSWEIAGELFF; CDR3 DNA: TGTGCCAGCTACTCTTGGGAAATCGCCGGGGAGCTGTTTTTT
D gene: .; clone size: few; J gene: TRBJ2-5; V gene: TRBV7-2; CDR3 protein: CASSSVHLGWETQYF; CDR3 DNA: TGTGCCAGCAGCTCTGTCCACTTGGGATGGGAGACCCAGTACTTC
D gene: TRBD1; clone size: few; J gene: TRBJ2-7; V gene: TRBV7-6; CDR3 protein: CASSLEQGIYEQYF; CDR3 DNA: TGTGCCAGCAGCTTAGAACAGGGGATCTACGAGCAGTACTTC
D gene: .; clone size: many; J gene: TRBJ1-5; V gene: TRBV5-5; CDR3 protein: CASSAGPINRPQHF; CDR3 DNA: TGTGCCAGCAGCGCGGGACCGATCAATCGGCCCCAGCATTTT
D gene: .; clone size: many; J gene: TRBJ2-7; V gene: TRBV20-1; CDR3 protein: CSARAESSYEQYF; CDR3 DNA: TGCAGTGCCAGAGCGGAGAGCTCCTACGAGCAGTACTTC
D gene: TRBD2; clone size: many; J gene: TRBJ2-3; V gene: TRBV7-2; CDR3 protein: CASRERGGGPDTQYF; CDR3 DNA: TGTGCCAGCAGGGAGCGGGGGGGAGGTCCAGATACGCAGTATTTT
D gene: .; clone size: many; J gene: TRBJ1-2; V gene: TRBV7-2; CDR3 protein: CASSPSGANYGYTF; CDR3 DNA: TGTGCCAGCAGCCCCTCTGGGGCTAACTATGGCTACACCTTC
D gene: .; clone size: few; J gene: TRBJ1-2; V gene: TRBV30; CDR3 protein: CACRTSNYGYTF; CDR3 DNA: TGTGCCTGCCGGACAAGTAACTATGGCTACACCTTC